This T cell receptor beta chain stems from a study of blood T cell repertoires in COVID-19. About the study: Spain, Italy and the United States supplied samples that represented acute and convalescent COVID-19.

This clone was detected only a few times. Per germline, CDR1 MDHEN and CDR2 SYDVKM. This CDR3 is 17 amino acids long. Trimming removed 6 bases from V and 3 bases from J, with 23 bases in between. Authors' processing steps: Amplification from reference gene primers served as the basis for estimated nucleated cell counts. Profiling relied on immunoSEQ multiplex PCR, and the TCRdb table lists in-frame clones only, not all of them. V, J and clone size are taken as reported in that table, and D and trimming were inferred from the DNA itself. Among about 190,000 clones, around 76% were seen once, and the ten largest hold roughly a sixth.

This TCR was sampled from a woman in her fifties or sixties with acute COVID-19. The J gene is TRBJ1-1, the V gene TRBV28; the D gene is possibly TRBD1 (6 bases). The material sequenced was PBMCs or T cells enriched from blood (not recorded which). DNA for the CDR3: TGTGCCAGCAGCCCCCGGGGCAGGGGACAACTTTACACTGAAGCTTTCTTT. Translated, it gives CASSPRGRGQLYTEAFF.